A single TCR beta chain is shown here with its context. Its target is unknown. CDR3 size: 16 residues. Germline-derived CDR1 and CDR2 are LNHDA and SQIVND (reference sequence). Deletions cut 7 bases from V and 6 bases from J, with 24 bases between. The data were produced by immunoSEQ multiplex PCR, yet TCRdb's version contains in-frame clones alone and is incomplete. The sample includes about 1.5 million clones, 95% to 99% seen only once; the top ten take roughly 0.45%. These data come from a study of shared clonotypes between healthy human individuals. General observations from the study: Sequencing depth was expected to affect clonotype sharing among donors.

The chain couples TRBV19 to TRBJ1-1; weak D call: TRBD1 (6 bases). The sequence was collected from a man aged 25-45 years in good health. The specimen was naive CD4+ T cells sorted from blood. Sample subset: CD45RA+ positively selected. The CDR3 reads CASTSWGSGEVAEAFF. The DNA for the CDR3 is TGTGCCAGTACCTCATGGGGATCAGGGGAAGTGGCTGAAGCTTTCTTT. The full variable domain, completed using reference TRBV19 and TRBJ1-1, is DGGITQSPKYLFRKEGQNVTLSCEQNLNHDAMYWYRQDPGQGLRLIYYSQIVNDFQKGDIAEGYSVSREKKESFPLTVTSAQKNPTAFYLCASTSWGSGEVAEAFFGQGTRLTVV.